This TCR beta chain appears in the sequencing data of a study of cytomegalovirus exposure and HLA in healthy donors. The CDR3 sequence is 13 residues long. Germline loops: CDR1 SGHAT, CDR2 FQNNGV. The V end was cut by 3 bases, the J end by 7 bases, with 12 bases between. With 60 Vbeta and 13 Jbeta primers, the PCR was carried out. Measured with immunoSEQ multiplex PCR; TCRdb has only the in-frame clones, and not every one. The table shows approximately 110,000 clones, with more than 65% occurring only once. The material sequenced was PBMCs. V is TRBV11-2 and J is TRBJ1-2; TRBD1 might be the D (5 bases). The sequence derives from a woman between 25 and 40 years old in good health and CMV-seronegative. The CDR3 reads CASSFDGGGGYTF. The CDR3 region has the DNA TGTGCCAGCAGCTTCGATGGGGGAGGTGGCTACACCTTC.